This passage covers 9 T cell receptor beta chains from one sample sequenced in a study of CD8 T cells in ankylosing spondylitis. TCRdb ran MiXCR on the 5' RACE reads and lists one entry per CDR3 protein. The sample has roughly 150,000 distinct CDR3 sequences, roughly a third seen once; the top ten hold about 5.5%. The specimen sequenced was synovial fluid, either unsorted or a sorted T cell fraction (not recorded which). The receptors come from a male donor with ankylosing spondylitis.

The CDR3 is CASSLSTGLETQYF. The CDR3, as DNA: TGTGCCAGCAGCTTATCGACAGGGTTGGAGACCCAGTACTTC. The rearrangement links TRBV7-2 to TRBJ2-5; 7 nucleotides align to TRBD1. Germline values: CDR1 SGHTA, CDR2 FQGNSA. The length of the CDR3 is 14 residues. V was clipped by 2 bases and J by 5 bases; unmatched bases: 5. Using reference TRBV7-2 and TRBJ2-5 for the parts outside the CDR3, the full variable domain is GAGVSQSPSNKVTEKGKDVELRCDPISGHTALYWYRQSLGQGLEFLIYFQGNSAPDKSGLPSDRFSAERTGGSVSTLTIQRTQQEDSAVYLCASSLSTGLETQYFGPGTRLLVL.

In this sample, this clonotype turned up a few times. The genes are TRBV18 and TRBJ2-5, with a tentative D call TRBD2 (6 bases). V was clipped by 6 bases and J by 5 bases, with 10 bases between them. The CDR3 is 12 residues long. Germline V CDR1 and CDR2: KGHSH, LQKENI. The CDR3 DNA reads TGTGCCAGCTCCCCGGCGGGGGAGACCCAGTACTTC. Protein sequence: CASSPAGETQYF.

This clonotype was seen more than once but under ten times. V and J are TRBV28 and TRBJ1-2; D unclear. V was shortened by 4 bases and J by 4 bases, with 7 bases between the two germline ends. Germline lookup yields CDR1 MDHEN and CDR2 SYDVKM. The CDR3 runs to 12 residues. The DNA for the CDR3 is TGTGCCAGCAGTTCGGACGTCTATGGCTACACCTTC. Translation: CASSSDVYGYTF.

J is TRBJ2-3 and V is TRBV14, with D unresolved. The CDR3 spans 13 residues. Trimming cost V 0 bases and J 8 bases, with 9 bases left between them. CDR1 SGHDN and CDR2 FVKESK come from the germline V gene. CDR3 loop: CASSQDELTTQYF. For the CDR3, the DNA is TGTGCCAGCAGCCAAGATGAGCTGACTACGCAGTATTTT. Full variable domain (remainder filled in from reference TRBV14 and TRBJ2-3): EAGVTQFPSHSVIEKGQTVTLRCDPISGHDNLYWYRRVMGKEIKFLLHFVKESKQDESGMPNNRFLAERTGGTYSTLKVQPAELEDSGVYFCASSQDELTTQYFGPGTRLTVL.

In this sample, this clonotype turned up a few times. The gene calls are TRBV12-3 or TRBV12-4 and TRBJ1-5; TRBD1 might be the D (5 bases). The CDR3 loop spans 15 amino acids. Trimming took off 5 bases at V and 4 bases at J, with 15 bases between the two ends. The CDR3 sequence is CASSLGRVGNQPQHF. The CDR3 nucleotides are TGTGCCAGCAGTCTCGGCAGGGTTGGAAATCAGCCCCAGCATTTT.

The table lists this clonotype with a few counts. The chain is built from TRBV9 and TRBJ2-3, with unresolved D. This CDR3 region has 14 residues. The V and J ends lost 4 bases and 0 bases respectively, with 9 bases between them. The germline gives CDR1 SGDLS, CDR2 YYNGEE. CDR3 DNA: TGTGCCAGCAGCCCGACTGACAGCACAGATACGCAGTATTTT. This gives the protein CASSPTDSTDTQYF.

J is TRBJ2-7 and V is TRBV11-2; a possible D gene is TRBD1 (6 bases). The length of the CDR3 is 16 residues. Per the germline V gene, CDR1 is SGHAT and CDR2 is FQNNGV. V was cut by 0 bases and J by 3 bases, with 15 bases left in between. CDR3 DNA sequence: TGTGCCAGCAGCTTAGATGGTGGACAGACAAGCTACGAGCAGTACTTC. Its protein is CASSLDGGQTSYEQYF.

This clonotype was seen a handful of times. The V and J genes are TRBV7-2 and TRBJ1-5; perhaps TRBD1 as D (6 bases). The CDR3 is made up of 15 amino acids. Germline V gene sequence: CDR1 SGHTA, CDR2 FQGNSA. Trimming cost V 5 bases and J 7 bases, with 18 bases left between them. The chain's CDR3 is CASSVGSGTTQPQHF. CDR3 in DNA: TGTGCCAGCAGCGTAGGGTCCGGGACAACCCAGCCCCAGCATTTT.

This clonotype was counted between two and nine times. The CDR3, as DNA: TGTGCCAGCAGTTACTCGCGGGAGTTAAGAAATGAGCAGTTCTTC. It translates to CASSYSRELRNEQFF. The chain links TRBV6-2 or TRBV6-3 to TRBJ2-1; 7 bases are a match to TRBD2. The CDR3 runs 15 residues. In germline, CDR1 is MNHEY, CDR2 SVGEGT. Trimming removed 0 bases from V and 7 bases from J; junction bases left unmatched: 6.